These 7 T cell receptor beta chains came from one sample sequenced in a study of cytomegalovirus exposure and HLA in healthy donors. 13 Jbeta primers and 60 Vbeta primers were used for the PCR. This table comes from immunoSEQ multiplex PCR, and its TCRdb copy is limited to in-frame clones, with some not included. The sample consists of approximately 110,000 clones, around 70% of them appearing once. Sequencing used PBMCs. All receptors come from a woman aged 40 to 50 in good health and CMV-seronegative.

The CDR3 DNA follows: TGTGCCAGCAGCTACCAGGGTGGCAATGAGCAGTTCTTC. Its translation: CASSYQGGNEQFF. This chain links TRBV7-3 with TRBJ2-1; TRBD1 is a possible D gene (5 bases). From germline, CDR1 is SGHTA and CDR2 FQGTGA. The ends were cut back, 4 bases at V and 6 bases at J, with 10 bases in the middle. The CDR3 extends over 13 amino acids.

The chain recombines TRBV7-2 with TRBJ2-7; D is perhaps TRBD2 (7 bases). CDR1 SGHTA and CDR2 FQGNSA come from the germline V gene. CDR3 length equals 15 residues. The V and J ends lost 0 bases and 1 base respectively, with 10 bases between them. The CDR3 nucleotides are TGTGCCAGCAGCTTAGCGGGGGGGCCGTCCTACGAGCAGTACTTC. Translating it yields CASSLAGGPSYEQYF.

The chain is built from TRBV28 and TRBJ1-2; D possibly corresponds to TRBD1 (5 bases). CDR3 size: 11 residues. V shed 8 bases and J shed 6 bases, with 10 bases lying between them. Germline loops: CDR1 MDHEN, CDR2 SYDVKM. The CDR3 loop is CASEGLDGYTF. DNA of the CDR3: TGTGCCAGCGAGGGACTCGATGGCTACACCTTC.

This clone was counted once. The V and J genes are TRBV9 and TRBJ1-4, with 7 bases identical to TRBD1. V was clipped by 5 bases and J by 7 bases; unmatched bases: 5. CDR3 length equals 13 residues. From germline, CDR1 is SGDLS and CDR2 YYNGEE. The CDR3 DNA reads TGTGCCAGCAGTAGACAGGGTAGTGAAAAACTGTTTTTT. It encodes CASSRQGSEKLFF.

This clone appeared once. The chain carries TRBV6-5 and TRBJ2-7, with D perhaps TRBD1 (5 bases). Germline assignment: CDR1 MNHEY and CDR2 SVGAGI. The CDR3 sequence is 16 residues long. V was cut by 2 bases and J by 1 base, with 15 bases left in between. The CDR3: CASSYEVGHSSYEQYF. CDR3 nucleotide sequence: TGTGCCAGCAGTTACGAGGTGGGGCACAGTTCCTACGAGCAGTACTTC.

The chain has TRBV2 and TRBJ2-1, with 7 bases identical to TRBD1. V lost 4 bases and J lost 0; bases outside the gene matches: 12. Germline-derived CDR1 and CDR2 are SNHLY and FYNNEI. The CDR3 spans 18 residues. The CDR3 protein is CASSVRRGSRGSYNEQFF. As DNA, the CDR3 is TGTGCCAGCAGTGTTCGCAGGGGGTCCAGGGGCTCCTACAATGAGCAGTTCTTC. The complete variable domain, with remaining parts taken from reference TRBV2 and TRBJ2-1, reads EPEVTQTPSHQVTQMGQEVILRCVPISNHLYFYWYRQILGQKVEFLVSFYNNEISEKSEIFDDQFSVERPDGSNFTLKIRSTKLEDSAMYFCASSVRRGSRGSYNEQFFGPGTRLTVL.

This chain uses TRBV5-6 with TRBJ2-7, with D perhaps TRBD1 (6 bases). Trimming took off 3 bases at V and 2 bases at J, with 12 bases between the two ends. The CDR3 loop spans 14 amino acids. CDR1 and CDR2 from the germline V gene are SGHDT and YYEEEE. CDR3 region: CASSWGPDTYEQYF. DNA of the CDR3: TGTGCCAGCAGCTGGGGGCCGGATACCTACGAGCAGTACTTC.